This T cell receptor (beta chain) was found in a study of T cells expressing NK-cell markers (dated by TCRdb to 2018 to 2021). Regarding the complete study: Three sorted T-cell subsets (CD3+CD56+NKG2C+, CD3+CD56+NKG2C- and CD3+CD56-NKG2C+) from about 8 donors had their TCR beta-chain repertoires profiled. All eight donors whose samples were sequenced were randomly selected healthy volunteers, three of them men and five women. Of the eight sequenced donors, seven were found to be HCMV-seropositive and one was found to be HCMV-seronegative. Illumina HiSeq 2000/2500, MiSeq or NextSeq was used to sequence libraries as 2 x 150 bp reads.

The sequencer was an Illumina HiSeq 2000. TCR beta cDNA libraries were prepared using 5'RACE template switching, which introduced a universal primer site and unique molecular identifiers. Priming for cDNA synthesis came from the TCR beta constant segment, and two successive PCR amplification steps followed. From the authors' description of their analysis: Reads were demultiplexed and grouped by UMI with MIGEC, and clonotypes were assembled and quantified with MiTCR. To remove erroneous sequences, TCR cDNA sequences were retained only when supported by two or more reads. The tcR package was used for downstream repertoire analysis, and clonotypes were matched across fractions by CDR3 nucleotide sequence plus V segment. VDJmatch was used to annotate antigen specificity against VDJdb, with one amino acid substitution allowed in CDR3. The reads went through TCRdb reprocessing, and each CDR3 protein sequence gets one entry with no DNA. The V and J calls shown here were made by TCRdb, not taken from the authors' results. The sample's clone listing holds approximately 440,000 distinct CDR3 sequences. The ten largest clones capture 1.4% of the sample.

Reading the germline V gene (reference sequence) gives CDR1 LNHDA and CDR2 SQIVND. Measured from the cysteine to the phenylalanine, the CDR3 is 15 residues long. No DNA has been recorded. On the study overall, not on this receptor specifically: Those dominant clonotypes were again the most abundant among CD3+CD56-NKG2C+ cells in several donors, at roughly 25-65%. In six donors, the dominant CD3+CD56+NKG2C+ clonotypes were found to rank among the top 10 CD8+ clonotypes and to make up 1.0-7.0% of CD8+ T cells. Whether the expanded NKG2C-expressing T cell clones were specific for HCMV antigens remained unclear.

HCMV-specific IgG was detected in serum with a commercial ELISA kit to determine HCMV serostatus. Ficoll density gradient centrifugation was used to isolate peripheral blood mononuclear cells from blood. Notes on this clonotype: What antigen it recognizes has not been identified.

The material sequenced was blood T cells: a sorted CD56 or NKG2C T cell subset, CD4+ or CD8+ T cells, or bulk PBMC T cells (not recorded which). The sequence joins TRBV19 to TRBJ2-1. The TCR comes from a woman aged 50 to 60 in good health. Donor details come from another sample of the same person, matched by shared clones. The CDR3 region reads CASKAQRDSYNEQFF.